These 10 T cell receptor beta chains came from one sample sequenced in a study of blood T cell repertoires in COVID-19. Libraries were prepared by immunoSEQ multiplex PCR; TCRdb keeps only in-frame clonotypes and omits some of them. This repertoire shows 250,000 to 350,000 clones, approximately 84% found once; its top ten account for more than 1.2%. The source material was peripheral blood. The origin of the receptors is a human donor with COVID-19, enrolled during active disease. The donor label of this sample is uncertain.

This rearrangement joins TRBV30 to TRBJ2-1, with TRBD1 matching 9 bases. This CDR3 contains 15 residues. J was trimmed by 4 bases and V by 1 base; bases with no gene match: 5. The germline gives CDR1 GTSNPN, CDR2 SVGIG (reference sequence). The CDR3 loop is CAWSGQGGPYNEQFF. Written as DNA, the CDR3 is TGTGCCTGGAGTGGACAGGGGGGCCCGTACAATGAGCAGTTCTTC. The full variable domain, completed using reference TRBV30 and TRBJ2-1, is SQTIHQWPATLVQPVGSPLSLECTVEGTSNPNLYWYRQAAGRGLQLLFYSVGIGQISSEVPQNLSASRPQDRQFILSSKKLLLSDSGFYLCAWSGQGGPYNEQFFGPGTRLTVL.

The V call is TRBV4-3, the J call TRBJ2-1, with 12 nucleotides matching TRBD2. This CDR3 region has 15 residues. V was pared by 5 bases and J by 6 bases, with 5 bases of the junction left unmatched. CDR1 LGHNA and CDR2 YSLEER come from the germline V gene. Here the CDR3 reads CASSLTSGRPNEQFF. As DNA, the CDR3 is TGCGCCAGCAGCTTGACTAGCGGGAGACCCAATGAGCAGTTCTTC.

The chain recombines TRBV28 with TRBJ2-1; 8 bases match TRBD1. The V and J ends lost 6 bases and 4 bases, in that order; junction bases with no gene match: 8. This CDR3 region has 15 residues. Germline assignment: CDR1 MDHEN and CDR2 SYDVKM. CDR3 protein: CASRRAGTGYNEQFF. In DNA form, the CDR3 reads TGTGCCAGCAGGCGCGCCGGGACAGGATACAATGAGCAGTTCTTC.

The count of this clone is one. This CDR3 reads CASSVATADRSEAFF. In nucleotides, the CDR3 is TGTGCCAGCAGCGTAGCTACGGCGGACAGAAGCGAAGCTTTCTTT. The rearrangement uses TRBV9 and TRBJ1-1, with a tentative D call TRBD1 (6 bases). V lost 0 bases to trimming and J lost 8 bases, with 17 bases between them. The length of the CDR3 is 15 residues. The germline V gene has CDR1 SGDLS and CDR2 YYNGEE.

The genes are TRBV5-4 and TRBJ2-3; 14 nucleotides match TRBD2. V shed 4 bases, J shed 2 bases, and the junction held 9 bases outside the gene matches. CDR3 length: 18 residues. Germline CDR1 and CDR2: SGHNT and YYREEE (reference sequence). The CDR3 bases are TGTGCCAGCAGCCAAACCCGACTAGCGGGAGGGCCCACAGATACGCAGTATTTT. Translating gives CASSQTRLAGGPTDTQYF.

This clone was seen a single time. The chain couples TRBV27 to TRBJ2-1; D possibly corresponds to TRBD2 (6 bases). Per the germline V gene, CDR1 is MNHEY and CDR2 is SMNVEV (reference sequence). CDR3 length: 16 amino acids. V was shortened by 1 base and J by 8 bases, with 18 bases between the two germline ends. Here the CDR3 reads CASSLYSRESGYEQFF. CDR3 bases: TGTGCCAGCAGTTTATATTCACGGGAGTCAGGTTATGAGCAGTTCTTC.

This clone was seen repeatedly, ten times or more. In the same sample, other DNA sequences code for this CDR3. The rearrangement joins TRBV6-6 to TRBJ1-4; D is unclear. The CDR3 totals 14 residues. Trimming shortened V by 2 bases and J by 8 bases, and 12 bases separated the two germline ends. CDR1 and CDR2 (germline): MNHNY, SVGAGI (reference sequence). The CDR3 DNA reads TGTGCCAGCAGTTACGGGCAGGTTGGCGAAAAACTGTTTTTT. Amino acid sequence: CASSYGQVGEKLFF.

The V and J genes are TRBV28 and TRBJ2-3, with D tentatively TRBD2 (6 bases). This CDR3 contains 14 residues. Trimming took off 8 bases at V and 3 bases at J, with 15 bases between the two ends. Germline CDR1 is MDHEN and CDR2 is SYDVKM. The chain's CDR3 is CASGSGVGTDTQYF. In nucleotides, the CDR3 is TGTGCCAGCGGGTCGGGAGTGGGAACAGATACGCAGTATTTT.

The chain has TRBV5-6 and TRBJ1-1; D remains unclear. Trimming stripped 4 bases from V and 7 bases from J, with 14 bases between. The CDR3 runs 13 residues. Germline assignment: CDR1 SGHDT and CDR2 YYEEEE. CDR3 sequence reads: CASSPRGFSEAFF. In nucleotides, the CDR3 is TGTGCCAGCAGCCCTAGAGGGTTTAGTGAAGCTTTCTTT.

Details on this clone: Other nucleotide sequences in the sample specify the same CDR3. This chain links TRBV12-3 or TRBV12-4 with TRBJ1-1; the D gene is possibly TRBD1 (5 bases). The CDR3 runs 13 residues. Trimming removed 3 bases at V and 1 base at J, with 6 bases between. DNA of the CDR3: TGTGCCAGCAGTTTCACAGGGAACACTGAAGCTTTCTTT. The encoded protein is CASSFTGNTEAFF.